This TCR beta chain emerged from a study of CD8 T cells in ankylosing spondylitis. The study, taken as a whole, reports: In ankylosing spondylitis patients, matched synovial fluid reportedly showed significant enrichment of disease-linked clones. For ankylosing spondylitis blood, a TCR beta motif of roughly 8 highly homologous variants appeared characteristic. Before this, some motif variants had been reported in reactive arthritis synovial fluid and blood.

As regards this clonotype: Antigen: not known.

Using quantitative 5'-RACE with molecular barcodes, the authors made TCR beta libraries. TCRdb independently ran MiXCR on the 5' RACE reads; one entry per CDR3 protein. The data contain around 770,000 distinct CDR3 sequences, roughly 10% of them singletons. Sequenced input: blood, either unsorted or a sorted T cell fraction (not recorded which). This sequence originates from a male donor with ankylosing spondylitis.

CDR3 coding DNA: TGCAGCGTCGCGCGGACTAGCTTCACAGATACGCAGTATTTT. This codes for CSVARTSFTDTQYF. The rearrangement links TRBV29-1 to TRBJ2-3; 8 nucleotides agree with TRBD2. V shed 6 bases and J 2 bases; nucleotides not matched to a gene: 7. The CDR3 sequence is 14 residues long. From germline, CDR1 is SQVTM and CDR2 ANQGSEA.